Below, 18 T cell receptor beta chains from the same sample are listed, as sequenced in a study of a mutant IDH1 vaccine in newly diagnosed glioma. Their target antigens are unknown. Clones were sequenced by immunoSEQ multiplex PCR, and TCRdb holds only the in-frame ones, with some missing. The sample contains tens of thousands of clones, around four fifths of which appear only once. Time point in this sample: week 47, end of study. Vaccination comprised doses that each held 300 ug of mutant IDH1 20-mer peptide, plus topical imiquimod. This material consisted of PBMCs, taken from a glioma patient whose treatment included an IDH1 peptide vaccine. These receptors came from a man aged 35 to 55 with glioma.

The V gene is TRBV6-6, the J gene TRBJ1-5; TRBD1 matches at 7 bases. The germline V gene has CDR1 MNHNY and CDR2 SVGAGI (reference sequence). V was clipped by 5 bases and J by 6 bases; unmatched bases: 4. This CDR3 region has 13 residues. The CDR3 DNA follows: TGTGCCAGCAGTATGTCAGGGGGTCAGCCCCAGCATTTT. It translates to CASSMSGGQPQHF.

The chain combines TRBV6-6 with TRBJ2-1; 13 positions agree with TRBD2. The germline gives CDR1 MNHNY, CDR2 SVGAGI (reference sequence). This CDR3 has 16 residues. Trimming at V came to 2 bases and at J to 7 bases, leaving 5 bases not matched to a gene. In DNA form, the CDR3 reads TGTGCCAGCAGTTACGCCTCGGGACTAGCGGGGAATGAGCAGTTCTTC. Its protein is CASSYASGLAGNEQFF.

J is TRBJ2-7 and V is TRBV7-8; 8 bases are a match to TRBD1. Germline V CDR1 and CDR2: SGHVS, FQNEAQ. The CDR3 runs 14 residues. Trimming at V came to 5 bases and at J to 4 bases, leaving 7 bases not matched to a gene. The CDR3 nucleotides read TGTGCCAGCAGCCACCGACAGGGGTGGTACGAGCAGTACTTC. As protein: CASSHRQGWYEQYF.

This rearrangement joins TRBV19 to TRBJ1-4, with unresolved D. Trimming removed 10 bases at V and 0 bases at J, with 12 bases between. The V gene's germline CDR1 is LNHDA and CDR2 SQIVND (reference sequence). The length of the CDR3 is 14 residues. The CDR3 DNA follows: TGTGCCACCGACCTGGGAGCAACTAATGAAAAACTGTTTTTT. Protein product: CATDLGATNEKLFF.

This clone appeared a single time. The chain links TRBV5-4 to TRBJ2-3, with unresolved D. Germline CDR1 SGHNT, CDR2 YYREEE (reference sequence). This CDR3 has 14 amino acids. Trimming removed 0 bases from V and 2 bases from J, with 7 bases in between. CDR3 protein: CASSLGRTTDTQYF. The CDR3 region has the DNA TGTGCCAGCAGCTTGGGGCGGACCACAGATACGCAGTATTTT.

The table lists this clone with a few counts. The genes are TRBV10-3 and TRBJ1-5; D gene unclear. CDR1 and CDR2 from the germline V gene are ENHRY and SYGVKD. V lost 2 bases to trimming and J lost 9 bases, with 8 bases between them. This CDR3 region has 12 residues. This CDR3 is CAISEPNGPQHF. CDR3 coding DNA: TGTGCCATCAGTGAGCCAAACGGGCCCCAGCATTTT.

The chain joins TRBV28 to TRBJ1-4, with D unclear. Germline V lookup: CDR1 MDHEN, CDR2 SYDVKM. The CDR3 runs 15 residues. V lost 10 bases and J lost 5, with 20 bases in between. In DNA form, the CDR3 reads TGTGCCACCCGTGGGCTTGGCACTTGGAATGAAAAACTGTTTTTT. The encoded protein is CATRGLGTWNEKLFF. The full variable domain, its missing parts supplied by reference TRBV28 and TRBJ1-4, is DVKVTQSSRYLVKRTGEKVFLECVQDMDHENMFWYRQDPGLGLRLIYFSYDVKMKEKGDIPEGYSVSREKKERFSLILESASTNQTSMYLCATRGLGTWNEKLFFGSGTQLSVL.

The chain uses TRBV27 and TRBJ2-7; 7 positions match TRBD2. Looked up from germline, CDR1 is MNHEY and CDR2 is SMNVEV (reference sequence). CDR3 length: 14 residues. Trimming cost V 5 bases and J 1 base; bases outside gene matches: 5. For the CDR3, the DNA is TGTGCCAGCAGTCTTCGGGGGGTGTCCTACGAGCAGTACTTC. Its translation: CASSLRGVSYEQYF.

The chain links TRBV7-2 to TRBJ1-1; no definite D call. This CDR3 spans 13 amino acids. Germline V gene lookup returns CDR1 SGHTA and CDR2 FQGNSA. The V end lost 7 bases, the J end lost 1 base, and 10 bases lay between the germline ends. This CDR3 reads CASTLPGNTEAFF. CDR3 in DNA: TGTGCCAGCACCCTTCCAGGGAACACTGAAGCTTTCTTT. Using reference TRBV7-2 and TRBJ1-1 for the parts outside the CDR3, the full variable domain is GAGVSQSPSNKVTEKGKDVELRCDPISGHTALYWYRQSLGQGLEFLIYFQGNSAPDKSGLPSDRFSAERTGGSVSTLTIQRTQQEDSAVYLCASTLPGNTEAFFGQGTRLTVV.

This chain links TRBV4-2 with TRBJ2-1, with 8 nucleotides matching TRBD1. Per germline, CDR1 LGHNA and CDR2 YNFKEQ. This CDR3 has 13 residues. Trimming took 4 bases from V and 5 from J; bases not matched to a gene: 1. CDR3: CASSRDRHNEQFF. DNA of the CDR3: TGTGCCAGCAGCCGGGACAGGCACAATGAGCAGTTCTTC.

The chain is built from TRBV5-1 and TRBJ2-7, with 10 bases identical to TRBD2. With 0 bases clipped from V and 2 bases from J, the junction kept 5 bases outside the gene matches. CDR1 SGHRS and CDR2 YFSETQ come from the germline V gene. This CDR3 has 16 residues. The CDR3 nucleotides read TGCGCCAGCAGCTTGGGACTAGCGGGCCAAGCCTACGAGCAGTACTTC. It yields the protein CASSLGLAGQAYEQYF.

In this sample, this clone turned up a few times. The chain combines TRBV19 with TRBJ1-1; D unresolved. From germline, CDR1 is LNHDA and CDR2 SQIVND (reference sequence). The CDR3 covers 14 residues. V was trimmed by 2 bases and J by 0 bases, leaving 7 bases between them. The CDR3 here is CASSIRQLNTEAFF. CDR3 in DNA: TGTGCCAGTAGTATAAGACAATTGAACACTGAAGCTTTCTTT.

The chain combines TRBV7-2 with TRBJ2-7; the D gene is possibly TRBD2 (5 bases). There are 13 residues in the CDR3. The V gene lost 5 bases and the J gene lost 0 bases, with 8 bases spanning the gap. CDR1 and CDR2 from the germline V gene are SGHTA and FQGNSA. CDR3 residues: CASSQGLSYEQYF. The CDR3 DNA follows: TGTGCCAGCAGCCAAGGACTCTCCTACGAGCAGTACTTC.

This clone has just a few counts. The chain has TRBV4-1 and TRBJ1-2; 9 positions match TRBD1. CDR1 and CDR2 (germline): MGHRA, YSYEKL. CDR3 length: 14 amino acids. Trimming at V came to 4 bases and at J to 7 bases, leaving 7 bases not matched to a gene. CDR3 nucleotides: TGCGCCAGCAGCCGGGGGACAGGGCGTAGTGGCTACACCTTC. This encodes CASSRGTGRSGYTF.

The chain recombines TRBV6-5 with TRBJ2-7; D gene ambiguous. This CDR3 comprises 14 residues. The V end was cut by 6 bases, the J end by 5 bases, with 17 bases between. CDR1 is MNHEY, CDR2 SVGAGI, per germline. Written as DNA, the CDR3 is TGTGCCAGCAGACCGACCCGACTTACCCACGAGCAGTACTTC. It specifies CASRPTRLTHEQYF.

The V call is TRBV5-1, the J call TRBJ1-1, with 10 nucleotides matching TRBD1. The CDR3 length is 14 residues. The V gene's germline CDR1 is SGHRS and CDR2 YFSETQ. J lost 5 bases, V lost 4 bases, and 5 bases had no gene match. The CDR3 sequence: CASSPDRGLTEAFF. CDR3 DNA sequence: TGCGCCAGCAGCCCGGACAGGGGGTTAACTGAAGCTTTCTTT.

The rearrangement joins TRBV10-2 to TRBJ1-3, with a weak D call TRBD1 (6 bases). The germline CDR1 and CDR2 sequences are WSHSY and SAAADI. The CDR3 consists of 16 residues. The V end was cut by 8 bases, the J end by 2 bases, with 19 bases between. The CDR3 region has the DNA TGCGCCAGCCTCCCGGGGGGCAGGGACCCTGGAAACACCATATATTTT. As protein: CASLPGGRDPGNTIYF.

In its sample, this clone was seen once. CDR3 nucleotides: TGTGCCAGTAGGACAGGGCTACGCGACGAGCAGTACTTC. Its protein product is CASRTGLRDEQYF. This rearrangement joins TRBV19 to TRBJ2-7; TRBD1 agrees at 7 bases. The V gene's germline CDR1 is LNHDA and CDR2 SQIVND (reference sequence). The V segment lost 6 bases and the J segment 5 bases; nucleotides outside the gene matches: 7. The CDR3 sequence is 13 residues long.